The T cell receptor (beta chain) under discussion was sequenced for a study of T cell responses to AZD1222 COVID-19 vaccine. Looking at the study overall: Second doses that came at about 4 or about 12 weeks were put together.

Points on this clone: Its specificity is not known.

CDR1 MNHEY and CDR2 SVGAGI come from the germline V gene. Trimming cost V 6 bases and J 8 bases, with 13 bases left between them. CDR3 size: 13 residues. Measured with immunoSEQ multiplex PCR; TCRdb has only the in-frame clones, and not every one. Of some 130,000 clones in the sample, more than 85% were seen once. Study observations and caveats: White British ancestry dominated among donors, who included more females, and clonal diversity was possibly underestimated. Nearly half of spike-specific TCRs reportedly target unmutated variant regions.

The sequenced sample was peripheral blood, obtained on day 0 of AZD1222 vaccination. The sequence was obtained from an adult in good health. The genes are TRBV6-5 and TRBJ1-4, with TRBD1 as a possible D gene (6 bases). CDR3 sequence reads: CASRVQGSEKLFF. Written as DNA, the CDR3 is TGTGCCAGCAGGGTACAGGGTTCGGAAAAACTGTTTTTT.